Each of the 32 T cell receptor beta chains below was sequenced from the same sample in a study of T cell repertoires in cytomegalovirus infection. TCRdb passed the reads through MiXCR, listing each CDR3 protein once. The table records about 310,000 distinct CDR3 sequences, 25% of them present only once. Their cognate antigens are unknown. Sequenced here: cultured PBMCs, sampled from culture after CMV antigen stimulation. These receptors originate from a human donor in good health (CMV status not recorded). Some clones in this sample may be carry-over from other donors' samples.

This chain links TRBV10-3 with TRBJ2-1, with a weak D call TRBD2 (6 bases). CDR1 ENHRY and CDR2 SYGVKD come from the germline V gene. The CDR3 is 17 amino acids. Trimming cost V 2 bases and J 0 bases, with 14 bases left between them. CDR3 sequence (DNA): TGTGCCATCAGTGAGGGGAAGGCGGGGTCCTCCTACAATGAGCAGTTCTTC. Its translation is CAISEGKAGSSYNEQFF.

This clonotype was observed a handful of times. This may come from a read error, since a much larger clone is one base off. The rearrangement joins TRBV7-2 to TRBJ2-1, with D tentatively TRBD1 or TRBD2 (7 bases each). This CDR3 has 15 amino acids. Deletions cut 5 bases from V and 7 bases from J, with 18 bases between. Germline loops: CDR1 SGHTA, CDR2 FQGNSA. CDR3 nucleotide sequence: TGTGCCAGCAGCCCCCAGGGGGGGGGGGGGAATGAGCAGTTCTTC. This codes for CASSPQGGGGNEQFF.

In its sample, this clonotype was seen once. V gene TRBV6-2 or TRBV6-3 combines with J gene TRBJ1-5; the match to TRBD1 covers 7 bases. J gave up 2 bases and V 2 bases, and 6 bases lay outside the gene matches. The CDR3 runs 16 residues. Germline V gives CDR1 MNHEY, CDR2 SVGEGT. The CDR3 is CASSYGRGGRNQPQHF. The CDR3, as DNA: TGTGCCAGCAGTTACGGACGAGGGGGCCGCAATCAGCCCCAGCATTTT.

The V and J genes are TRBV20-1 and TRBJ2-4, with TRBD1 matching 9 bases. The CDR3 is 15 residues long. Trimming took 5 bases from V and 2 from J; bases not matched to a gene: 7. CDR1 is DFQATT, CDR2 SNEGSKA, per germline (reference sequence). CDR3 sequence (DNA): TGCAGTGCTCAAACCACAGGGGGCTCCAAAAACATTCAGTACTTC. Its protein product is CSAQTTGGSKNIQYF.

This clonotype was seen at least ten times. The V gene is TRBV7-2, the J gene TRBJ2-5; 7 nucleotides align to TRBD1. This CDR3 region has 14 residues. The germline gives CDR1 SGHTA, CDR2 FQGNSA. The V and J ends lost 4 bases and 6 bases, in that order; junction bases with no gene match: 8. CDR3 protein: CASSSGQAMQTQYF. In DNA form, the CDR3 reads TGTGCCAGCAGCTCCGGACAGGCGATGCAGACCCAGTACTTC.

The chain combines TRBV30 with TRBJ2-7; weak D call: TRBD1 (6 bases). The CDR3 loop spans 13 amino acids. V was shortened by 0 bases and J by 4 bases, with 10 bases between the two germline ends. CDR1 GTSNPN and CDR2 SVGIG come from the germline V gene (reference sequence). The CDR3 is CAWSVGQGYEQYF. The DNA for the CDR3 is TGTGCCTGGAGTGTGGGGCAGGGGTACGAGCAGTACTTC.

This clonotype turned up a few times. This chain joins TRBV7-9 and TRBJ1-1; D remains ambiguous. CDR1 and CDR2 from the germline V gene are SEHNR and FQNEAQ (reference sequence). This CDR3 has 14 residues. Trimming removed 5 bases at V and 1 base at J, with 11 bases between. In DNA form, the CDR3 reads TGTGCCAGCAGCCCTAGTTGGGGGAACACTGAAGCTTTCTTT. This gives the protein CASSPSWGNTEAFF.

In this sample, this clonotype turned up a few times. The chain links TRBV20-1 to TRBJ1-2, with unresolved D. The germline CDR1 and CDR2 sequences are DFQATT and SNEGSKA (reference sequence). The CDR3 covers 13 residues. V was clipped by 1 base and J by 8 bases, with 14 bases between them. Here the CDR3 reads CSARVADQEGYTF. The CDR3 nucleotides are TGCAGTGCTAGAGTCGCCGATCAGGAAGGCTACACCTTC.

This clonotype occurred many times. The V and J genes are TRBV6-1 and TRBJ2-5, with 7 nucleotides matching TRBD2. Losses at the gene ends were 5 bases for V and 5 bases for J; bases not matched to a gene: 8. The CDR3 extends over 14 amino acids. Germline CDR1 is MNHNS and CDR2 is SASEGT. Here the CDR3 DNA reads TGTGCCAGCAGTCCTAGCGGTAGGGGTGAGACCCAGTACTTC. The encoded protein is CASSPSGRGETQYF.

The chain recombines TRBV7-2 with TRBJ2-5, with D possibly matching TRBD1 (6 bases). From germline, CDR1 is SGHTA and CDR2 FQGNSA. The CDR3 extends over 14 amino acids. The ends were cut back, 6 bases at V and 3 bases at J, with 14 bases in the middle. CDR3 sequence: CASSPQGSKETQYF. CDR3 DNA: TGTGCCAGCAGTCCCCAGGGGTCCAAAGAGACCCAGTACTTC.

The chain carries TRBV19 and TRBJ2-3; 7 bases align to TRBD2. After removal of 3 bases from V and 3 bases from J, the junction contained 3 bases not matched to a gene. Germline CDR1 reads LNHDA; CDR2 reads SQIVND (reference sequence). The CDR3 contains 14 residues. The CDR3 DNA reads as TGTGCCAGTAGTATGGGGGGGAGGACAGATACGCAGTATTTT. This translates into CASSMGGRTDTQYF.

Ten or more counts support this clonotype. The rearrangement uses TRBV7-2 and TRBJ2-2, with TRBD2 identical over 11 bases. This CDR3 region has 18 residues. Trimming took 4 bases from V and 13 from J; bases not matched to a gene: 20. From germline, CDR1 is SGHTA and CDR2 FQGNSA. The CDR3: CASSSQLPGLAANGRLFF. CDR3 nucleotide sequence: TGTGCCAGCAGCTCTCAACTCCCGGGACTAGCGGCAAACGGGCGGCTGTTTTTT.

This chain uses TRBV4-3 with TRBJ1-2; D gene uncertain. Germline V lookup: CDR1 LGHNA, CDR2 YSLEER. Trimming took 0 bases from V and 8 from J, leaving 16 bases between them. The CDR3 extends over 15 amino acids. CDR3 loop: CASSQEIRGAVGYTF. CDR3 DNA: TGCGCCAGCAGCCAAGAGATTCGAGGAGCGGTCGGCTACACCTTC.

The chain is built from TRBV6-1 and TRBJ1-1; maybe TRBD1 (5 bases). The CDR3 consists of 19 residues. CDR1 MNHNS and CDR2 SASEGT come from the germline V gene. V lost 5 bases, J lost 4 bases, and 29 bases lay in between. CDR3 in DNA: TGTGCCAGCAGTCTCATCCCCCCAAGCGGACGGGGGTCGTTCACTGAAGCTTTCTTT. Protein sequence: CASSLIPPSGRGSFTEAFF.

Concerning this clonotype itself: Given a much more abundant clone one base away, this may be a read error. This chain uses TRBV7-8 with TRBJ2-2; no firm D call. CDR1 is SGHVS, CDR2 FQNEAQ, per germline. V lost 2 bases and J lost 6, with 1 base in between. The CDR3 has 11 residues. Here the CDR3 reads CASSLSGELFF. CDR3 nucleotides: TGTGCCAGCAGCTTATCCGGGGAGCTGTTTTTT.

This clonotype appeared a single time. The rearrangement links TRBV6-2 or TRBV6-3 to TRBJ2-1, with 9 bases that match TRBD2. J gave up 15 bases and V 3 bases, and 6 bases lay outside the gene matches. CDR1 and CDR2 from the germline V gene are MNHEY and SVGEGT. This CDR3 is built from 12 residues. Written as DNA, the CDR3 is TGTGCCAGCAGTTATAGCGGGGGCCGTAGGTTCTTC. This translates into CASSYSGGRRFF.

This clonotype has more than one count but fewer than ten. The rearrangement links TRBV7-2 to TRBJ2-2, with 10 nucleotides matching TRBD2. V dropped 3 bases and J dropped 6; count of bases not matched to a gene: 10. The CDR3 runs 17 residues. Germline assignment: CDR1 SGHTA and CDR2 FQGNSA. The DNA for the CDR3 is TGTGCCAGCAGCTTTCTCGCCGCTAGCGGGAGAGCCGGGGAGCTGTTTTTT. Translated: CASSFLAASGRAGELFF.

The rearrangement links TRBV3-1 to TRBJ2-5; possible D gene TRBD2, 5 bases. This CDR3 region has 16 residues. Germline CDR1 and CDR2: LGHDT and YNNKEL (reference sequence). Trimming left V 5 bases short and J 5 bases short, with 21 bases between. CDR3 DNA sequence: TGTGCCAGCAGCGCGTTCGGGGAGTTAAGTCGGGAGACCCAGTACTTC. Protein: CASSAFGELSRETQYF.

This clonotype came up a few times. The chain carries TRBV25-1 and TRBJ1-6; the D is unclear. V gave up 2 bases and J gave up 8 bases, with 10 bases separating them. Looked up from germline, CDR1 is MGHDK and CDR2 is SYGVNS. This CDR3 is 14 amino acids long. The DNA of the CDR3 is TGTGCCAGCAGTGAAGGGTGGAAGGATTCACCCCTCCACTTT. Translating gives CASSEGWKDSPLHF.

This chain links TRBV12-3 or TRBV12-4 with TRBJ1-1; TRBD1 might be the D (5 bases). The CDR3 extends over 14 amino acids. V lost 7 bases to trimming and J lost 4 bases, with 16 bases between them. The CDR3 sequence is CASILGGSSTEAFF. DNA of the CDR3: TGTGCCAGCATCCTCGGGGGTTCGAGCACTGAAGCTTTCTTT.

In regard to this clonotype: A much more abundant neighbour one base away suggests this may be a read error. J is TRBJ2-7 and V is TRBV6-6; tentatively, D is TRBD2 (6 bases). Germline V lookup: CDR1 MNHNY, CDR2 SVGAGI (reference sequence). The CDR3 contains 17 residues. The CDR3 DNA follows: TGTGCCTGCAGTGCTGGTTCCGGGACTCTTCTTTCCTACGAGCAGTACTTC. This codes for CACSAGSGTLLSYEQYF.

This clonotype was observed a handful of times. The gene calls are TRBV4-1 and TRBJ2-6; 11 bases are shared with TRBD1. Germline V gives CDR1 MGHRA, CDR2 YSYEKL. V trimming: 2 bases; J trimming: 4 bases; junction bases outside the gene matches: 16. This CDR3 is 21 amino acids long. The CDR3 spells CASSQFRSLGQGDGGANVLTF. CDR3 nucleotide sequence: TGCGCCAGCAGCCAATTTCGCTCCCTGGGACAGGGGGACGGGGGGGCCAACGTCCTGACTTTC.

CDR3 bases: TGCAGCGTTGAGCCAGGGGGCTACAATGAGCAGTTCTTC. This gives the protein CSVEPGGYNEQFF. The V gene is TRBV29-1, the J gene TRBJ2-1; 7 bases map to TRBD1. V was pared by 3 bases and J by 3 bases, with 2 bases of the junction left unmatched. Germline loops: CDR1 SQVTM, CDR2 ANQGSEA. This CDR3 spans 13 amino acids.

This clonotype was seen more than once but under ten times. This chain links TRBV6-1 with TRBJ2-5; D not certain. V gave up 4 bases and J gave up 2 bases, with 20 bases separating them. The germline gives CDR1 MNHNS, CDR2 SASEGT. The CDR3 sequence is 17 residues long. CDR3 DNA: TGTGCCAGCAGTGTTAAGGTTCCGGGCCCCCTTCAAGAGACCCAGTACTTC. Translating it yields CASSVKVPGPLQETQYF.

This clonotype was seen only a few times. The chain combines TRBV2 with TRBJ2-2, with 14 bases fitting TRBD2. The CDR3 is 16 amino acids. Germline values: CDR1 SNHLY, CDR2 FYNNEI. J was trimmed by 5 bases and V by 8 bases; bases with no gene match: 7. The CDR3 sequence: CASLMGLAGVTGELFF. The CDR3 region has the DNA TGTGCCAGCCTCATGGGACTAGCGGGAGTTACCGGGGAGCTGTTTTTT. Supplemented by reference TRBV2 and TRBJ2-2, the full variable domain reads EPEVTQTPSHQVTQMGQEVILRCVPISNHLYFYWYRQILGQKVEFLVSFYNNEISEKSEIFDDQFSVERPDGSNFTLKIRSTKLEDSAMYFCASLMGLAGVTGELFFGEGSRLTVL.

The V and J genes are TRBV15 and TRBJ2-3; no clear D. This CDR3 is built from 15 residues. The germline V gene encodes CDR1 LNHNV and CDR2 YYDKDF (reference sequence). Trimming took off 0 bases at V and 4 bases at J, with 11 bases between the two ends. In nucleotides, the CDR3 is TGTGCCACCAGCAGAGATGGAAGGGTCCCAGATACGCAGTATTTT. It translates to CATSRDGRVPDTQYF. Full variable domain (rest looked up from reference TRBV15 and TRBJ2-3): DAMVIQNPRYQVTQFGKPVTLSCSQTLNHNVMYWYQQKSSQAPKLLFHYYDKDFNNEADTPDNFQSRRPNTSFCFLDIRSPGLGDTAMYLCATSRDGRVPDTQYFGPGTRLTVL.

This chain links TRBV20-1 with TRBJ2-7; TRBD1 agrees at 9 bases. J was trimmed by 2 bases and V by 5 bases; bases with no gene match: 7. Germline CDR1 and CDR2: DFQATT and SNEGSKA (reference sequence). The length of the CDR3 is 14 residues. In DNA form, the CDR3 reads TGCAGTGCTTGGCGGGACAGGGTAACCTACGAGCAGTACTTC. This gives the protein CSAWRDRVTYEQYF.

This clonotype showed up just a few times. This chain joins TRBV20-1 and TRBJ2-7, with 7 bases fitting TRBD1. This CDR3 has 13 residues. V trimming: 0 bases; J trimming: 4 bases; junction bases outside the gene matches: 3. The V gene's germline CDR1 is DFQATT and CDR2 SNEGSKA (reference sequence). The CDR3 coding sequence is TGCAGTGCTAGAGATTCCAGGGGGTACGAGCAGTACTTC. Amino acid sequence: CSARDSRGYEQYF.

The table lists this clonotype with many counts. This chain uses TRBV12-3 or TRBV12-4 with TRBJ2-1, with 12 bases fitting TRBD2. V shed 4 bases and J 8 bases; nucleotides not matched to a gene: 12. The CDR3 runs 17 residues. The CDR3 here is CASSYFAGTSGFDEQFF. The CDR3 DNA is TGTGCCAGCAGTTACTTCGCCGGGACTAGCGGGTTCGATGAGCAGTTCTTC.

This clonotype showed up just a few times. The genes are TRBV28 and TRBJ1-5; D is unresolved. V was pared by 6 bases and J by 6 bases, with 6 bases between. CDR3 length: 11 residues. The germline V gene encodes CDR1 MDHEN and CDR2 SYDVKM. CDR3 DNA sequence: TGTGCCAGCAGGATGGGTCAGCCCCAGCATTTT. Its protein is CASRMGQPQHF.

CDR3 in DNA: TGTGCCACCTCGGGAGAAACAGATACGCAGTATTTT. Its protein product is CATSGETDTQYF. J is TRBJ2-3 and V is TRBV15, with a possible D match to TRBD2 (6 bases). Germline-derived CDR1 and CDR2 are LNHNV and YYDKDF (reference sequence). The CDR3 runs 12 residues. V was trimmed by 8 bases and J by 3 bases, leaving 9 bases between them.

CDR3 bases: TGTGCCAGCAGCTCCGGGCTAGCGGGCAACACCGGGGAGCTGTTTTTT. Its protein product is CASSSGLAGNTGELFF. The chain recombines TRBV7-2 with TRBJ2-2; 8 bases are a match to TRBD2. The junction had 6 bases not matched to a gene; V was cut back by 4 bases and J by 2 bases. The germline V gene has CDR1 SGHTA and CDR2 FQGNSA. The CDR3 extends over 16 amino acids.